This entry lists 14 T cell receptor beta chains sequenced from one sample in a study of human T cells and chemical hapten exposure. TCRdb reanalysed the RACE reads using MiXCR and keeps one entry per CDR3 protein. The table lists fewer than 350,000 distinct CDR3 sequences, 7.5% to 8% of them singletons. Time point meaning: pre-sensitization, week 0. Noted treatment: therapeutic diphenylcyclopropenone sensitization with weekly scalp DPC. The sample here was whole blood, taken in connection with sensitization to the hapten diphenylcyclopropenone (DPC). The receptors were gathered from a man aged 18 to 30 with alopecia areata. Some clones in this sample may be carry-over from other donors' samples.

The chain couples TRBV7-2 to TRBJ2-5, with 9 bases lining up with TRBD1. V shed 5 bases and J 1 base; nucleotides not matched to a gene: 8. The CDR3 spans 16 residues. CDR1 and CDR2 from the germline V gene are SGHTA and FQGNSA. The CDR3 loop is CASSPDRGSFQETQYF. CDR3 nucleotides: TGTGCCAGCAGCCCAGACAGGGGGTCCTTCCAAGAGACCCAGTACTTC.

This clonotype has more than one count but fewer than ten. Here the CDR3 DNA reads TGCGCCAGCAGTTCGACAGGCCCCGCGGGCGAGCAGTACGTC. Translated, it gives CASSSTGPAGEQYV. The chain employs TRBV5-1 and TRBJ2-7; D might be TRBD1 (6 bases). Germline V lookup: CDR1 SGHRS, CDR2 YFSETQ. The CDR3 length is 14 residues. Deletions cut 5 bases from V and 6 bases from J, with 18 bases between.

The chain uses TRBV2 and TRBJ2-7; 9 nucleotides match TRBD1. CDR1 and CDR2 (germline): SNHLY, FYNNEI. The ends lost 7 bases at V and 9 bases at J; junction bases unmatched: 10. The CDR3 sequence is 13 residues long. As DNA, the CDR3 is TGTGCCAGCATACCGGGACAGGGTACTTCGCAGTACGTC. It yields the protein CASIPGQGTSQYV.

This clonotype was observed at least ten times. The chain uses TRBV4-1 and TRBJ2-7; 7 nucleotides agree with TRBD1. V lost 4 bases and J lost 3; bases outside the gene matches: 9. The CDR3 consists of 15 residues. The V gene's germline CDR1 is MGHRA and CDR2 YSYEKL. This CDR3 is CASSPRTGTSYEQYF. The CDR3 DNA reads TGCGCCAGCAGCCCTAGGACAGGAACGAGCTACGAGCAGTACTTC.

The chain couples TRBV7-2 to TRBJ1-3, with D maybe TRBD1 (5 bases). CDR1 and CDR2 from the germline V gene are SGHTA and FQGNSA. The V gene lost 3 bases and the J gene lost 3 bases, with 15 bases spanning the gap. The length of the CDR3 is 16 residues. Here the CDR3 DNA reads TGTGCCAGCAGCTTTTCCCCAGGGCTAGGTGGAAACACCATATATTTT. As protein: CASSFSPGLGGNTIYF.

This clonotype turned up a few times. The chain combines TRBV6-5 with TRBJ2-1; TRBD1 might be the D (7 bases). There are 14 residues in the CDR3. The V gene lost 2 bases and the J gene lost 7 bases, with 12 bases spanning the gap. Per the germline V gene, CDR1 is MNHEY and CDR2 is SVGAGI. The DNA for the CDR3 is TGTGCCAGCAGTTACGGCAGGGGGGTAAATGAGCAGTTCTTC. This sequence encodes CASSYGRGVNEQFF.

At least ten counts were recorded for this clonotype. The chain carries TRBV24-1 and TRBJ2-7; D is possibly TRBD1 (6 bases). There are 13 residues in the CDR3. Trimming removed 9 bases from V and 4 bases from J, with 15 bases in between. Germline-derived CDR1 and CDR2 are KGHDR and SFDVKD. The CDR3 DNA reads TGTGCCACCGGGCTGCTACAGGGATACGAGCAGTACGTC. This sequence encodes CATGLLQGYEQYV.

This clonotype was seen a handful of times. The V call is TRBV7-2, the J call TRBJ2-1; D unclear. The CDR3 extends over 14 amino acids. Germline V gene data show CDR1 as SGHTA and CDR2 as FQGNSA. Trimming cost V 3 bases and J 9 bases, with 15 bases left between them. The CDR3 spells CASSFYPPGTEQFF. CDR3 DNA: TGTGCCAGCAGCTTCTACCCGCCCGGTACTGAGCAGTTCTTC. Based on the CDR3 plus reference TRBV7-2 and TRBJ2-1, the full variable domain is GAGVSQSPSNKVTEKGKDVELRCDPISGHTALYWYRQSLGQGLEFLIYFQGNSAPDKSGLPSDRFSAERTGGSVSTLTIQRTQQEDSAVYLCASSFYPPGTEQFFGPGTRLTVL.

CDR3 sequence reads: CASSPDGELFF. The DNA for the CDR3 is TGTGCCAGCAGCCCGGATGGGGAGCTGTTTTTT. V is TRBV7-2 and J is TRBJ2-2, with no clear D. V was trimmed by 5 bases and J by 8 bases, leaving 6 bases between them. The germline V gene has CDR1 SGHTA and CDR2 FQGNSA. The CDR3 has 11 amino acids.

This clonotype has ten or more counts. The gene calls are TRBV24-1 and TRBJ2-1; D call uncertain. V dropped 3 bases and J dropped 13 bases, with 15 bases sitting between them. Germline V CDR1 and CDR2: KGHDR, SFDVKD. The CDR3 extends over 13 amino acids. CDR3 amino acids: CATSDPRGPTQFF. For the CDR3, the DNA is TGTGCCACCAGTGATCCCCGAGGTCCTACCCAGTTCTTC.

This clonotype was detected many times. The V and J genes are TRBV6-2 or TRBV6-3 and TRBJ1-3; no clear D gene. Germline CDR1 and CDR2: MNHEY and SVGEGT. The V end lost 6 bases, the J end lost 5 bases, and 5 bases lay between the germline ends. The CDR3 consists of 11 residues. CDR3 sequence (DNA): TGTGCCAGCAGGGAACGAAACACCATATATTTT. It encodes CASRERNTIYF.

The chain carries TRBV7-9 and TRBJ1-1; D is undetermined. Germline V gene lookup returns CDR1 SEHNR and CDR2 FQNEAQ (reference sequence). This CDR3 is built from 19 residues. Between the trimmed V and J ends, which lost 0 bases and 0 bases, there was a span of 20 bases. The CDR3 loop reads CASSLASFKREALNTEAFF. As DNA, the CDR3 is TGTGCCAGCAGCTTAGCGTCTTTTAAGAGAGAGGCCCTGAACACTGAAGCTTTCTTT.

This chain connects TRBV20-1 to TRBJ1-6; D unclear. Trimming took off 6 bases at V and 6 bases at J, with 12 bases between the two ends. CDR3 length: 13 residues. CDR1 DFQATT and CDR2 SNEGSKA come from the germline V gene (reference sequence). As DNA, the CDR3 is TGCAGTGCCACCGGGCCCTCTAATTCACCCCTCCACTTT. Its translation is CSATGPSNSPLHF.

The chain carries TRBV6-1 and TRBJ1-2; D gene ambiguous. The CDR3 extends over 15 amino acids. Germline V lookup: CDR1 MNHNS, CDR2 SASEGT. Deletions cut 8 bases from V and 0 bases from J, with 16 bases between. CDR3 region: CASGSKIYANYGYTF. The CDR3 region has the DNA TGTGCCAGCGGAAGTAAGATTTATGCTAACTATGGCTACACCTTC.